This passage covers 9 T cell receptor beta chains from one sample sequenced in a study of cytomegalovirus exposure and HLA in healthy donors (TCRdb year 2017). Library creation used the immunoSEQ multiplex PCR assay. The multiplex PCR relied on a mix of 60 forward primers for TCR Vbeta segments and 13 reverse primers for TCR Jbeta segments. Here the immuneACCESS table is served through TCRdb, limited to in-frame sequences with V and J called. Missing clones are a known gap in these copies; in checked studies unresolved V genes cover under half, and the rest lacks a known reason. Across this sample there are about 77,000 clones, with less than 80% seen only once. Jointly, the top ten make up around 7% of the sample. Sequenced: PBMCs. These receptors were collected from a woman in her forties in good health and CMV-seronegative.

This chain links TRBV5-8 with TRBJ2-7; maybe TRBD1 (5 bases). The CDR3 is 14 amino acids. Germline V lookup: CDR1 SGHTS, CDR2 YDEGEE. V was shortened by 6 bases and J by 4 bases, with 17 bases between the two germline ends. CDR3 in amino acids: CASTRTGALYEQYF. The DNA of the CDR3 is TGTGCCAGCACCCGTACTGGGGCCCTTTACGAGCAGTACTTC.

The chain recombines TRBV27 with TRBJ1-4; the match to TRBD1 covers 7 bases. The V gene's germline CDR1 is MNHEY and CDR2 SMNVEV (reference sequence). The V and J ends lost 0 bases and 4 bases, in that order; junction bases with no gene match: 8. CDR3 size: 17 residues. The CDR3 region has the DNA TGTGCCAGCAGTTTATCAGGAGGGGGCTGGGGTAATGAAAAACTGTTTTTT. This encodes CASSLSGGGWGNEKLFF. The whole variable domain, remainder taken from reference TRBV27 and TRBJ1-4, is EAQVTQNPRYLITVTGKKLTVTCSQNMNHEYMSWYRQDPGLGLRQIYYSMNVEVTDKGDVPEGYKVSRKEKRNFPLILESPSPNQTSLYFCASSLSGGGWGNEKLFFGSGTQLSVL.

The chain uses TRBV18 and TRBJ1-2, with a possible D match to TRBD1 (6 bases). Trimming cost V 3 bases and J 0 bases, with 14 bases left between them. From germline, CDR1 is KGHSH and CDR2 LQKENI. The CDR3 loop spans 16 amino acids. CDR3 nucleotides: TGTGCCAGCTCACCTTTGACAGGCTCTACTAACTATGGCTACACCTTC. Translated, it gives CASSPLTGSTNYGYTF.

The V gene is TRBV18, the J gene TRBJ1-4; D remains unclear. The CDR3 spans 13 residues. Trimming pared 6 bases from V and 6 bases from J, leaving 11 bases between. CDR1 is KGHSH, CDR2 LQKENI, per germline. Here the CDR3 DNA reads TGTGCCAGCTCCAATGGGCTTTATGAAAAACTGTTTTTT. The encoded protein is CASSNGLYEKLFF.

This clone was counted a few times. This sequence joins TRBV7-9 and TRBJ1-1, with 7 bases fitting TRBD1. The CDR3 totals 16 residues. In germline, CDR1 is SEHNR, CDR2 FQNEAQ (reference sequence). V lost 5 bases, J lost 2 bases, and 11 bases stayed unmatched. This chain's CDR3 is CASSPWPGQKNTEAFF. The DNA for the CDR3 is TGTGCCAGCAGCCCCTGGCCGGGACAGAAAAACACTGAAGCTTTCTTT. Based on the CDR3 plus reference TRBV7-9 and TRBJ1-1, the full variable domain is DTGVSQNPRHKITKRGQNVTFRCDPISEHNRLYWYRQTLGQGPEFLTYFQNEAQLEKSRLLSDRFSAERPKGSFSTLEIQRTEQGDSAMYLCASSPWPGQKNTEAFFGQGTRLTVV.

This clone was seen only once. The chain links TRBV7-9 to TRBJ2-5, with 11 bases matching TRBD2. Trimming removed 0 bases from V and 0 bases from J; junction bases left unmatched: 3. Germline CDR1 reads SEHNR; CDR2 reads FQNEAQ (reference sequence). The CDR3 extends over 17 amino acids. CDR3 sequence reads: CASSLATSGVYQETQYF. DNA of the CDR3: TGTGCCAGCAGCTTAGCGACTAGCGGGGTGTACCAAGAGACCCAGTACTTC.

The chain couples TRBV29-1 to TRBJ2-7, with 7 bases fitting TRBD1. V shed 4 bases, J shed 2 bases, and the junction held 5 bases outside the gene matches. CDR1 and CDR2 (germline): SQVTM, ANQGSEA. The CDR3 has 13 amino acids. CDR3 amino acids: CSVGQGRTYEQYF. The CDR3 nucleotides read TGCAGCGTTGGACAGGGTCGGACCTACGAGCAGTACTTC.

This clone was observed a few times. This rearrangement joins TRBV5-1 to TRBJ2-1, with D possibly being TRBD2 (6 bases). CDR1 and CDR2 (germline): SGHRS, YFSETQ. The CDR3 sequence is 13 residues long. Trimming removed 1 base from V and 8 bases from J, with 10 bases in between. CDR3 loop: CASSLYTGDEQFF. CDR3 nucleotide sequence: TGCGCCAGCAGCTTGTACACGGGGGATGAGCAGTTCTTC.

This clone occurred once. The gene calls are TRBV28 and TRBJ2-1, with D possibly TRBD2 on 5 matching bases. Deletions cut 6 bases from V and 5 bases from J, with 17 bases between. Germline CDR1 and CDR2: MDHEN and SYDVKM. This CDR3 comprises 15 residues. CDR3 nucleotide sequence: TGTGCCAGCAGCGCGGAGGTTTTCTCTAACAATGAGCAGTTCTTC. Encoded protein: CASSAEVFSNNEQFF.